Shown below are 11 T cell receptor beta chains from a single sample sequenced in a study of OX40 agonist ivuxolimab in advanced cancers. Sequenced by immunoSEQ multiplex PCR; TCRdb stores in-frame clones only, minus some. The profile covers tens of thousands of clones, with around three quarters appearing a single time and 11% to 15% taken by the ten largest. The sequenced sample was CD4+ or CD8+ T cells sorted from blood, obtained in a trial of the OX40 agonist ivuxolimab. The receptors were sampled from an adult with an advanced solid tumor such as melanoma, head and neck, liver or kidney cancer.

The chain has TRBV7-6 and TRBJ2-3; D perhaps matches TRBD1 (6 bases). With 6 bases removed from V and 3 bases from J, the gap between germline ends came to 13 bases. Per germline, CDR1 SGHVS and CDR2 FNYEAQ. The CDR3 has 14 residues. DNA for the CDR3: TGTGCCAGCAGTTCCGCAGGGGAGACAGATACGCAGTATTTT. It encodes CASSSAGETDTQYF. The full variable domain, in which reference TRBV7-6 and TRBJ2-3 provide the parts outside the CDR3, is GAGVSQSPRYKVTKRGQDVALRCDPISGHVSLYWYRQALGQGPEFLTYFNYEAQQDKSGLPNDRFSAERPEGSISTLTIQRTEQRDSAMYRCASSSAGETDTQYFGPGTRLTVL.

By share, this clone ranks as medium-sized. The V gene is TRBV6-4, the J gene TRBJ2-2; D is unresolved. Germline V gene sequence: CDR1 MRHNA, CDR2 SNTAGT. Trimming removed 0 bases from V and 7 bases from J, with 12 bases in between. There are 15 residues in the CDR3. The CDR3 protein is CASSDSWGQSGELFF. The DNA for the CDR3 is TGTGCCAGCAGTGACTCTTGGGGTCAGAGCGGGGAGCTGTTTTTT.

V gene TRBV6-6 combines with J gene TRBJ1-1; no definite D call. Germline loops: CDR1 MNHNY, CDR2 SVGAGI (reference sequence). This CDR3 is 12 amino acids long. The germline V and J ends were trimmed by 6 bases and 5 bases, with 10 bases remaining between them. The CDR3 sequence: CASSSGGTEAFF. CDR3 DNA sequence: TGTGCCAGCAGCAGCGGAGGGACTGAAGCTTTCTTT.

The chain uses TRBV2 and TRBJ2-5, with a tentative D call TRBD2 (5 bases). The CDR3 sequence is 14 residues long. Trimming shortened V by 1 base and J by 6 bases, and 12 bases separated the two germline ends. The germline CDR1 and CDR2 sequences are SNHLY and FYNNEI. The CDR3 reads CASSEETGSKTQYF. The CDR3 bases are TGTGCCAGCAGTGAAGAAACGGGGTCGAAGACCCAGTACTTC.

The V and J genes are TRBV5-4 and TRBJ1-6, with D possibly matching TRBD1 (6 bases). Looked up from germline, CDR1 is SGHNT and CDR2 is YYREEE (reference sequence). V was trimmed by 3 bases and J by 10 bases, leaving 14 bases between them. This CDR3 region has 14 residues. CDR3 protein: CASSWGQDESPLHF. Written as DNA, the CDR3 is TGTGCCAGCAGCTGGGGGCAGGATGAGTCACCCCTCCACTTT.

The V call is TRBV4-1, the J call TRBJ2-7; D remains unclear. This CDR3 is built from 14 residues. Looked up from germline, CDR1 is MGHRA and CDR2 is YSYEKL. V gave up 0 bases and J gave up 3 bases, with 9 bases separating them. CDR3 DNA: TGCGCCAGCAGCCAAGATGGCGTGGGCTACGAGCAGTACTTC. Its translation is CASSQDGVGYEQYF.

The CDR3, as DNA: TGCGCCAGCGTCGGGACAGGGGGGAATGAGCAGTTCTTC. It yields the protein CASVGTGGNEQFF. The chain links TRBV4-1 to TRBJ2-1; 11 bases are shared with TRBD1. The germline gives CDR1 MGHRA, CDR2 YSYEKL. The V segment lost 8 bases and the J segment 7 bases; nucleotides outside the gene matches: 4. The CDR3 has 13 amino acids.

By frequency in the sample, this clone is medium-sized. CDR3 residues: CASSAQGGSYNEQFF. The CDR3 DNA reads as TGTGCCAGCAGCGCCCAGGGGGGGTCCTACAATGAGCAGTTCTTC. This chain joins TRBV9 and TRBJ2-1; tentatively, D is TRBD1 or TRBD2 (7 bases each). Germline CDR1 is SGDLS and CDR2 is YYNGEE. Trimming left V 3 bases short and J 1 base short, with 11 bases between. The CDR3 is 15 residues long.

V and J are TRBV9 and TRBJ1-5; the match to TRBD1 covers 7 bases. Germline V CDR1 and CDR2: SGDLS, YYNGEE. With V trimmed by 3 bases and J by 3 bases, 3 bases remained unmatched. The CDR3 has 14 amino acids. CDR3 amino acids: CASSAGTVNQPQHF. The CDR3 nucleotides read TGTGCCAGCAGCGCCGGGACAGTCAATCAGCCCCAGCATTTT. The full variable domain, in which reference TRBV9 and TRBJ1-5 provide the parts outside the CDR3, is DSGVTQTPKHLITATGQRVTLRCSPRSGDLSVYWYQQSLDQGLQFLIQYYNGEERAKGNILERFSAQQFPDLHSELNLSSLELGDSALYFCASSAGTVNQPQHFGDGTRLSIL.

In its sample, this clone was seen once. J is TRBJ2-1 and V is TRBV11-1; D might be TRBD2 (6 bases). Trimming stripped 4 bases from V and 0 bases from J, with 13 bases between. Germline CDR1 SGHAT, CDR2 FQDESV (reference sequence). This CDR3 spans 16 amino acids. The CDR3 loop reads CASSSWDSSSYNEQFF. The CDR3 DNA reads as TGTGCCAGCAGCTCCTGGGACTCCAGCTCCTACAATGAGCAGTTCTTC.

V is TRBV12-5 and J is TRBJ2-5, with D perhaps TRBD1 (6 bases). V shed 1 base and J shed 2 bases, with 17 bases lying between them. Germline lookup yields CDR1 LGHNT and CDR2 FRNRAP. The CDR3 runs 17 residues. The CDR3 loop is CASGLDRVPLRQETQYF. CDR3 sequence (DNA): TGTGCTAGTGGTTTGGACAGGGTTCCACTCAGGCAAGAGACCCAGTACTTC. The whole variable domain, filled in from reference TRBV12-5 and TRBJ2-5, reads DARVTQTPRHKVTEMGQEVTMRCQPILGHNTVFWYRQTMMQGLELLAYFRNRAPLDDSGMPKDRFSAEMPDATLATLKIQPSEPRDSAVYFCASGLDRVPLRQETQYFGPGTRLLVL.